This T cell receptor (beta chain) was documented in a study of CD8 T cells in ankylosing spondylitis. This clonotype came up a few times. As yet, its antigen is unknown. The germline V gene encodes CDR1 MNHEY and CDR2 SVGEGT. Trimming took 5 bases from V and 7 from J, leaving 21 bases between them. The CDR3 totals 16 residues. Quantitative barcoded 5'-RACE was used to prepare TCR beta libraries. MiXCR, applied by TCRdb to the 5' RACE reads, yields one record per CDR3 protein. Here the sample spans over 200,000 distinct CDR3 sequences, 18% being singletons. Study results and limitations: CD8+ disease-linked clones were present at relatively low frequencies in blood. For ankylosing spondylitis blood, a TCR beta motif of under ten highly homologous variants appeared characteristic. Reportedly, matched ankylosing spondylitis synovial fluid was significantly enriched for disease-linked clones.

The receptor's source is a male donor with ankylosing spondylitis. Sequencing input: blood, either unsorted or a sorted T cell fraction (not recorded which). V and J are TRBV6-2 or TRBV6-3 and TRBJ2-1; D not certain. The CDR3 DNA reads TGTGCCAGCAGTCTCGACTGGTCTAGTGGAAGGAATGAGCAGTTCTTC. It specifies CASSLDWSSGRNEQFF.